This TCR beta chain originates from a study of blood T cells in healthy people across ages. Through a sample-barcoded 5' primer and a J-beta primer mix, a second PCR was run for 7 to 11 cycles. TCRdb passed the 5' RACE reads through MiXCR, listing each CDR3 protein once. In the table there are 450,000 to 600,000 distinct CDR3 sequences, 25% to 35% of which are singletons. Trimming pared 11 bases from V and 5 bases from J, leaving 18 bases between. The CDR3 sequence is 13 residues long. Germline lookup yields CDR1 WSHSY and CDR2 SAAADI. A few counts support this clonotype. The sample also formed part of further work on T cells of mothers and their children.

Material for sequencing was blood. The TCR sequence derives from a boy aged 2 to 9 in good health. The chain uses TRBV10-2 and TRBJ2-5, with D perhaps matching TRBD2 (7 bases). Here the CDR3 reads CAALTRGAETQYF. CDR3 sequence (DNA): TGCGCCGCCCTGACCCGGGGGGCGGAGACCCAGTACTTC.